A selection of T cell receptor beta chains follows, all from one sample in a study of T-cell reconstitution after alpha-beta-depleted transplantation in children. TCRdb analysed the PCR reads with MiXCR anew, one entry per CDR3 protein. Here the sample spans 420,000 or so distinct CDR3 sequences, about 11% being singletons. Sequencing used PBMCs from the stem cell graft donor, obtained from the stem cell graft. The receptor source for this set is a human donor who donated a stem cell graft to a child with acute myeloid leukemia. CDR3s include the opening cysteine and the closing phenylalanine or tryptophan. D genes are given only for firm matches. The size entry is marked missing in some rows and otherwise reads once, few, many or a size class.

D gene	V gene	clone size	J gene	CDR3 protein	CDR3 DNA
.	TRBV5-1	.	TRBJ2-5	CASSLGRAQETQYF	TGTGCCAGCAGCTTAGGCAGGGCGCAAGAGACCCAGTACTTC
TRBD1	TRBV4-1	.	TRBJ1-2	CASSPLGQGAPGYTF	TGCGCCAGCAGCCCCCTCGGACAGGGGGCGCCTGGCTACACCTTC
TRBD2	TRBV5-1	.	TRBJ2-1	CASSPLLSSGGNEQFF	TGCGCCAGCAGCCCATTATTATCTAGCGGGGGTAATGAGCAGTTCTTC
.	TRBV29-1	few	TRBJ2-3	CSVVRDADTQYF	TGCAGCGTTGTCAGGGACGCAGATACGCAGTATTTT
.	TRBV5-1	many	TRBJ2-1	CASSLAASVNEQFF	TGCGCCAGCAGCTTGGCCGCGAGCGTCAATGAGCAGTTCTTC
.	TRBV5-1	many	TRBJ2-2	CASSLGFPGLQLRNTGELFF	TGCGCCAGCAGCTTGGGCTTTCCGGGCCTCCAATTACGAAACACCGGGGAGCTGTTTTTT
.	TRBV7-3	.	TRBJ2-7	CASSLTTGVFYEQYF	TGTGCCAGCAGCTTAACGACGGGGGTATTCTACGAGCAGTACTTC
.	TRBV29-1	.	TRBJ2-3	CSALPRATHTDTQYF	TGCAGCGCCCTCCCAAGGGCGACCCACACAGATACGCAGTATTTT
TRBD1	TRBV7-2	few	TRBJ1-5	CASSLREPGQGNQPQHF	TGTGCCAGCAGCTTAAGAGAGCCGGGACAGGGCAATCAGCCCCAGCATTTT
TRBD2	TRBV9	few	TRBJ2-2	CASSPGGGRATGELFF	TGTGCCAGCAGCCCCGGCGGGGGGCGGGCCACCGGGGAGCTGTTTTTT
.	TRBV10-3	few	TRBJ1-1	CAISESKSSNEAFF	TGTGCCATCAGTGAGTCAAAATCGTCCAATGAAGCTTTCTTT
.	TRBV13	few	TRBJ2-3	CASMGELTDTQYF	TGTGCCAGCATGGGGGAGCTGACAGATACGCAGTATTTT
TRBD2	TRBV7-2	few	TRBJ2-3	CASSSGRGRLYSTDTQYF	TGTGCCAGCAGCAGTGGGAGGGGCAGGTTATACAGCACAGATACGCAGTATTTT
.	TRBV6-2/TRBV6-3	few	TRBJ1-5	CASSREKGNQPQHF	TGTGCCAGCAGCAGGGAAAAGGGCAATCAGCCCCAGCATTTT
TRBD1	TRBV6-5	few	TRBJ2-2	CASSYTDRGYTGELFF	TGTGCCAGCAGTTACACAGACAGGGGGTACACCGGGGAGCTGTTTTTT
.	TRBV6-1	few	TRBJ2-2	CASSGYGLLENTGELFF	TGTGCCAGCAGTGGATACGGACTACTCGAGAACACCGGGGAGCTGTTTTTT
TRBD1	TRBV18	few	TRBJ2-2	CASSQTGTDTGELFF	TGTGCCAGCTCACAGACCGGGACAGACACCGGGGAGCTGTTTTTT
.	TRBV12-5	.	TRBJ1-1	CASGFQGNTEAFF	TGTGCTAGTGGTTTTCAGGGGAACACTGAAGCTTTCTTT
.	TRBV19	.	TRBJ2-5	CASTSSPGHRLQETQYF	TGTGCCAGTACCAGCTCTCCGGGACACCGATTACAAGAGACCCAGTACTTC
TRBD2	TRBV18	.	TRBJ2-5	CASSPGTSVETQYF	TGTGCCAGCTCACCAGGGACTAGCGTTGAGACCCAGTACTTC
TRBD2	TRBV11-2	few	TRBJ2-1	CASSPTSGDFSYNEQFF	TGTGCCAGCAGCCCGACTAGCGGGGATTTCTCCTACAATGAGCAGTTCTTC
.	TRBV11-2	.	TRBJ1-2	CASSHIPSYGYTF	TGTGCCAGCAGTCACATTCCCTCGTATGGCTACACCTTC
TRBD1	TRBV11-2	many	TRBJ2-2	CASSYGGTGLNTGELFF	TGTGCCAGCAGCTACGGAGGGACAGGGCTTAACACCGGGGAGCTGTTTTTT